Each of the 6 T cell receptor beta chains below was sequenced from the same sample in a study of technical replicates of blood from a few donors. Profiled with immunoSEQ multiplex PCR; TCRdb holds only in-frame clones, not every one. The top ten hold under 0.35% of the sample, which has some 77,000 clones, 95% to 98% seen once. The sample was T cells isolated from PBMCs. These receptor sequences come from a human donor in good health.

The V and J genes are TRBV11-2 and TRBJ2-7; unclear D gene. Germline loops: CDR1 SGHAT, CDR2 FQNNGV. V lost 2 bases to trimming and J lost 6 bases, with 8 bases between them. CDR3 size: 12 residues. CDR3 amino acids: CASSLLQPEQYF. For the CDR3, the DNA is TGTGCCAGCAGCTTATTACAGCCCGAGCAGTACTTC.

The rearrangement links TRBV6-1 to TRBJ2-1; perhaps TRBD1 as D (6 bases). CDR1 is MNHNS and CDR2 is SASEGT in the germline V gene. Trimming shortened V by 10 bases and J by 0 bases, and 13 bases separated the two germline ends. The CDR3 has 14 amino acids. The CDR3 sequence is CAILQGYSYNEQFF. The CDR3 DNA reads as TGTGCCATCCTACAGGGTTACTCCTACAATGAGCAGTTCTTC.

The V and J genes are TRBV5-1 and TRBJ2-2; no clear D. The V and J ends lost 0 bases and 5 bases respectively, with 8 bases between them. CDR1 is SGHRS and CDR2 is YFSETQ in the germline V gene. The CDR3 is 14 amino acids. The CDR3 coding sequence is TGCGCCAGCAGCTTGGTGGGCCGTACCGGGGAGCTGTTTTTT. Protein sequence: CASSLVGRTGELFF.

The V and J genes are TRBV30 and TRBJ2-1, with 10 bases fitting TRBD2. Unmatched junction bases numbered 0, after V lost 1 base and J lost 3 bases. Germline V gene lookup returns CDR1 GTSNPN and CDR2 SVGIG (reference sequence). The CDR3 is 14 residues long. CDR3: CAWSGTSGYNEQFF. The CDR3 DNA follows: TGTGCCTGGAGTGGGACTAGCGGCTACAATGAGCAGTTCTTC.

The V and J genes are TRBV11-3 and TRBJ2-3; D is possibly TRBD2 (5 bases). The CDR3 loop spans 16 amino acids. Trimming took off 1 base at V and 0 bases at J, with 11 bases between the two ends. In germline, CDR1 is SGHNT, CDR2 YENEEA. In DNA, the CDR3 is TGTGCCAGCAGCTTAGTTTGGCGGACTAGCACAGATACGCAGTATTTT. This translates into CASSLVWRTSTDTQYF. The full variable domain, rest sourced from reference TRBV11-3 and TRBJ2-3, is EAGVVQSPRYKIIEKKQPVAFWCNPISGHNTLYWYLQNLGQGPELLIRYENEEAVDDSQLPKDRFSAERLKGVDSTLKIQPAELGDSAVYLCASSLVWRTSTDTQYFGPGTRLTVL.

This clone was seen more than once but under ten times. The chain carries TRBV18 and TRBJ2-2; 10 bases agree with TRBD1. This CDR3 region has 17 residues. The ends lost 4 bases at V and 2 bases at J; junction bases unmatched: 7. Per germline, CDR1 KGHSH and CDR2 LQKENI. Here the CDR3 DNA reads TGTGCCAGCTCACACTGGGACAGGGGAACAAACACCGGGGAGCTGTTTTTT. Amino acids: CASSHWDRGTNTGELFF.